The TCR beta chain under discussion was sequenced for a study of blood T cell repertoires in COVID-19. Study summary: Acute and convalescent COVID-19 samples came from the United States, Italy and Spain.

Germline assignment: CDR1 SGDLS and CDR2 YYNGEE. Trimming removed 0 bases from V and 3 bases from J, with 12 bases in between. CDR3 length: 16 residues. Original methodology: Quantification of nucleated cells was approximated via reference gene primer amplification. Sequenced by immunoSEQ multiplex PCR; TCRdb stores in-frame clones only, minus some. For V, J and clone size, that table is used; D and trimming come from the DNA. The table shows 250,000 to 350,000 clones, with 88% occurring only once. This sequence joins TRBV9 and TRBJ2-2, with a tentative D call TRBD2 (5 bases). The sample consisted of peripheral blood. The sequence was obtained from a man between 18 and 35 years old with active or convalescent COVID-19. This chain's CDR3 is CASSVVDGVDTGELFF. Written as DNA, the CDR3 is TGTGCCAGCAGCGTAGTAGACGGGGTTGACACCGGGGAGCTGTTTTTT.